This T cell receptor beta chain emerged from a study of immune cell composition in non-small cell lung cancer. Study outcomes and limitations: It was not proven that tumour-reactive clones equal dominant tumour-associated clones. Roughly 80% of squamous and about 31% of adenocarcinoma cases had tumour-associated clones >0.5%.

This CDR3 region has 11 residues. Looked up from germline, CDR1 is SGHRS and CDR2 is YFSETQ. Deletions cut 4 bases from V and 1 base from J, with 3 bases between. Frozen unsorted single-cell suspensions supplied the genomic DNA. TCRdb's copy holds only in-frame clones and misses some; the assay was immunoSEQ multiplex PCR. The sample lists roughly 10,000 clones; 55% to 75% were seen once. As concerns this clone: Its antigen is currently unknown.

The V and J genes are TRBV5-1 and TRBJ2-7; D is unclear. The sequence was collected from a human donor with non-small cell lung cancer. The specimen was lung tumor tissue. CDR3 residues: CASSRSYEQYF. Here the CDR3 DNA reads TGCGCCAGCAGCAGATCCTACGAGCAGTACTTC.